The present T cell receptor beta chain was sequenced within a study of blood T cells in healthy people across ages. Germline values: CDR1 MGHDK, CDR2 SYGVNS. The V end lost 1 base, the J end lost 0 bases, and 18 bases lay between the germline ends. The CDR3 contains 18 residues. A second 7 to 11 cycle PCR used barcoded and J-beta primers. TCRdb reprocessed the 5' RACE reads via MiXCR and lists one record per CDR3 protein. This sample yields some 1,500,000 distinct CDR3 sequences, of which 35% to 45% are seen a single time; less than 5% belongs to the top ten. This chain connects TRBV25-1 to TRBJ1-1; no definite D call. Sequencing was carried out using blood. This clonotype was obtained from a woman between 18 and 29 years old in good health. The CDR3 protein is CASSESVRAAVMNTEAFF. In nucleotides, the CDR3 is TGTGCCAGCAGTGAATCGGTCCGGGCTGCCGTCATGAACACTGAAGCTTTCTTT.